This TCR beta chain was captured by sequencing in a study of control samples from healthy donors and cancer patients (dated by TCRdb to 2020 to 2022). CDR1 LGHNA and CDR2 YSLEER were looked up in the germline V gene. Trimming removed 0 bases from V and 2 bases from J, leaving 16 bases between the germline ends. From its cysteine to its phenylalanine, the CDR3 spans 17 amino acids. Kept here is only the CDR3 DNA, which spans 51 bases and is read in frame from base 1. Library generation was performed with the immunoSEQ multiplex PCR assay. Entries here come from immuneACCESS through TCRdb and include only in-frame sequences with V and J called. Some clones fail to appear in such tables; in the studies checked, an unresolved V gene covers under half of the shortfall, and the cause of the remainder is unknown. The sample table contains about 140,000 clones; only one count was recorded for approximately 94% of them. The leading ten clones occupy under 15% of the sample.

Turning to this clone: This receptor's antigen is unknown. Per-nucleotide qualities are absent, and no much larger clonotype sits a single base away.

The chain couples TRBV4-3 to TRBJ1-1; TRBD1 is perhaps the D gene, given 5 matching bases. The sample consisted of blood. The sequence was collected from a man in his forties or fifties in good health. This receptor carries the CDR3 CASSQETRLTVNTEAFF. The sequence in DNA is TGCGCCAGCAGCCAAGAGACCCGGCTGACAGTTAACACTGAAGCTTTCTTT.